The sequence of this T cell receptor beta chain was determined in a study of blood T cell repertoires in COVID-19. Study-level background: The study drew acute and convalescent COVID-19 samples from the United States, Italy and Spain. T cells, B-cell-depleted T cells, or PBMCs supplied cDNA or gDNA.

Germline CDR1 is MNHEY and CDR2 is SVGAGI. V was shortened by 7 bases and J by 3 bases, with 10 bases between the two germline ends. The CDR3 runs 13 residues. TCRdb's table, derived via immunoSEQ multiplex PCR, lists solely in-frame clones and lacks some. This table holds 70,000 or so clones, roughly 88% found once. The sample consisted of peripheral blood. The TCR was taken from an elderly man with active or convalescent COVID-19. The rearrangement links TRBV6-5 to TRBJ1-5; D is ambiguous. CDR3 in amino acids: CASNLNSNQPQHF. The CDR3 coding sequence is TGTGCCAGCAACTTGAATTCCAATCAGCCCCAGCATTTT.